This is a list of T cell receptor beta chains from one sample in a study of blood T cells in healthy people across ages. TCRdb re-analysed the 5' RACE reads in MiXCR, keeping a single row per CDR3 protein. The data show around 940,000 distinct CDR3 sequences, with roughly 50% seen just once and roughly 23% held by the top ten. Sample: blood. All receptors come from a woman in her sixties in good health. CDR3s include the opening cysteine and the closing phenylalanine or tryptophan. D genes are given only for firm matches. Part of the rows lack a size; the others show once, few, many or a class for expanded clones.

-,TRBV19,TRBJ2-7,-,TGTGCCAGTAGTGGCGACAGGCGGGGGTCCTACGAGCAGTACTTC,CASSGDRRGSYEQYF
-,TRBV20-1,TRBJ2-3,-,TGCAGTGCCTCCCTAGCCACTACGCAGTATTTT,CSASLATTQYF
TRBD1,TRBV29-1,TRBJ2-3,many,TGCAGCGTCCAGGGGGCTGATACGCAGTATTTT,CSVQGADTQYF
TRBD1,TRBV5-6,TRBJ2-6,-,TGTGCCAGCAGCTTAGTAGACAGGGCCGAACTCTCTGGGGCCAACGCCCTGACTTTC,CASSLVDRAELSGANALTF
TRBD2,TRBV20-1,TRBJ2-3,-,TGCAGTGCTAGGGATAGCGGGAGGGGAGTAGATACGCAGTATTTT,CSARDSGRGVDTQYF
-,TRBV30,TRBJ2-1,once,TGTGCCTGGAGTGTCGGGCTGCGGACTAATGAGCAGTTCTTC,CAWSVGLRTNEQFF
-,TRBV27,TRBJ2-3,-,TGTGCCACCCTAAGAAGGATAGGGGGTCGCACAGATACGCAGTATTTT,CATLRRIGGRTDTQYF
TRBD2,TRBV7-9,TRBJ2-7,-,TGTGCCAGCAGCTTTTTTCCTAGCGGGACCGAGCAGTACTTC,CASSFFPSGTEQYF
TRBD2,TRBV20-1,TRBJ2-6,-,TGCAGTGCCTCCGGGGGGGCGCTGACTTCTGGGGCCAACGTCCTGACTTTC,CSASGGALTSGANVLTF
TRBD2,TRBV7-2,TRBJ2-3,few,TGTGCCAGCAGCTCGGGACTAGCGGGGGGCACTAGCACAGATACGCAGTATTTT,CASSSGLAGGTSTDTQYF
TRBD1,TRBV30,TRBJ1-5,-,TGTGCCTGGAGTGTTGGAGGGGGCGGCAATCAGCCCCAGCATTTT,CAWSVGGGGNQPQHF
-,TRBV7-2,TRBJ1-4,-,TGTGCCAGCAGCGTGGCTGAAAAACTGTTTTTT,CASSVAEKLFF
-,TRBV10-3,TRBJ2-7,-,TGTGCCATCAGACCAGGGACCCCCTACGAGCAGTACTTC,CAIRPGTPYEQYF
-,TRBV12-3/TRBV12-4,TRBJ2-7,-,TGTGCCAGCAGTTTAGGAGGACAGATCCCCTCCTACGAGCAGTACTTC,CASSLGGQIPSYEQYF
-,TRBV7-8,TRBJ2-7,few,TGTGCCAGCACCTTTCGACCTATCGACTACGAGCAGTACTTC,CASTFRPIDYEQYF
TRBD1,TRBV27,TRBJ1-2,many,TGTGCCAGCAGAGGGACAGGGAGATTTTCTGGCTACACCTTC,CASRGTGRFSGYTF
TRBD2,TRBV28,TRBJ2-1,-,TGTGCCAGCAGTACACCGGGACTAGCGGTACACAATGAGCAGTTCTTC,CASSTPGLAVHNEQFF
-,TRBV10-2,TRBJ1-5,-,TGCGCCAGCAGTGTTCGGCGGCCGGGTAGCAATCAGCCCCAGCATTTT,CASSVRRPGSNQPQHF
-,TRBV28,TRBJ1-4,-,TGTGCCAGCAGTTCAGAAGGGGCAACTAATGAAAAACTGTTTTTT,CASSSEGATNEKLFF
-,TRBV29-1,TRBJ2-5,few,TGCAGCGTTGTCCCACTCACCGGGGCCCAGTACTTC,CSVVPLTGAQYF
-,TRBV13,TRBJ2-3,-,TGTGCCAGCAGCTTAGTGGGGCTGCCGCAGTATTTT,CASSLVGLPQYF
-,TRBV10-3,TRBJ1-4,-,TGTGCCATCAGTGAGTTGGAGGGCCCAACTAATGAAAAACTGTTTTTT,CAISELEGPTNEKLFF
TRBD1,TRBV28,TRBJ2-7,-,TGTGCCAGCAGTTTACGACAGGGGTTGCGCGGCGAGCAGTACTTC,CASSLRQGLRGEQYF
-,TRBV29-1,TRBJ2-3,-,TGCAGCACTGCGGCTTCGTCAGAGGGGGATACGCAGTATTTT,CSTAASSEGDTQYF
TRBD2,TRBV29-1,TRBJ2-5,-,TGCAGCGTTGGATTTCGGATGACTAGCGGGAGGGTGCGGCAAGAGACCCAGTACTTC,CSVGFRMTSGRVRQETQYF
TRBD1,TRBV2,TRBJ2-7,few,TGTGCCAGCAGTGAATCACAGGGGGTTAATCGAGGCGAGCAGTACTTC,CASSESQGVNRGEQYF
-,TRBV9,TRBJ2-1,-,TGTGCCAGCAGCGTGGACAGCCCCTACAATGAGCAGTTCTTC,CASSVDSPYNEQFF
-,TRBV5-5,TRBJ2-7,-,TGTGCCAGCAGCTTGGCCACAGGGTTAAATTCCTACGAGCAGTACTTC,CASSLATGLNSYEQYF
-,TRBV12-5,TRBJ2-7,-,TGTGCTAGTGCCGACCGGGGCCCCCCAAACAGGCAGTACTTC,CASADRGPPNRQYF
-,TRBV20-1,TRBJ2-1,-,TGCAGTGCGCCAACTAGGCCGTACAATGAGCAGTTCTTC,CSAPTRPYNEQFF
-,TRBV27,TRBJ2-7,-,TGTGCCAGCAGTTTAATGGAGGTGCCTACGCGGGAGCAGTACTTC,CASSLMEVPTREQYF
-,TRBV7-9,TRBJ2-5,-,TGTGCCACCCCTCCCGGGACTTCCAGGGAGACCCAGTACTTC,CATPPGTSRETQYF
-,TRBV20-1,TRBJ1-5,-,TGCAGTGCTAGGCAGATGAGGGATCAGCCCCAGCATTTT,CSARQMRDQPQHF
TRBD1,TRBV7-2,TRBJ1-5,few,TGTGCCAGCAGCTTGGAGGACAGGGCCTTCAATCAGCCCCAGCATTTT,CASSLEDRAFNQPQHF
-,TRBV6-1,TRBJ2-2,-,TGTGCCAGCAGAGACTTGACTATGCTGTTTTTT,CASRDLTMLFF
TRBD1,TRBV28,TRBJ2-7,-,TGTGCCAGCAGAATCGGACAGGGACGATCCTACGAGCAGTACTTC,CASRIGQGRSYEQYF
TRBD2,TRBV12-3/TRBV12-4,TRBJ2-5,many,TGTGCCAGCAGTTTCGGCGGGAGGGCCGGTGAGACCCAGTACTTC,CASSFGGRAGETQYF
TRBD2,TRBV6-2/TRBV6-3,TRBJ2-1,few,TGTGCCAGCAGTTACTCGAGACTAGCGGGGGATGATGAGCAGTTCTTC,CASSYSRLAGDDEQFF
-,TRBV2,TRBJ1-2,-,TGTGCCAGCAGCCGAAACGGTGTCTATGGCTACACCTTC,CASSRNGVYGYTF
-,TRBV25-1,TRBJ2-7,-,TGTGCCAGCAGTGAACATGGGACACCTGGGGCCTACGAGCAGTACTTC,CASSEHGTPGAYEQYF
-,TRBV6-2/TRBV6-3,TRBJ2-3,few,TGTGCCAGCAATAAGGGACTCCCTCAATATGGAGCGCAGTATTTT,CASNKGLPQYGAQYF
TRBD1,TRBV6-2/TRBV6-3,TRBJ2-7,-,TGTGCCAGCAGCCCCACAGGGGGCCTGTACGAGCAGTACTTC,CASSPTGGLYEQYF
TRBD1,TRBV20-1,TRBJ2-1,-,TGCAGCGTAAGCAGATCCGGGGACAGTAACAATGAGCAGTTCTTC,CSVSRSGDSNNEQFF
TRBD2,TRBV20-1,TRBJ2-1,few,TGCAGTGCTAGAGCCCCCGGGACTACACCCAATGAGCAGTTCTTC,CSARAPGTTPNEQFF
-,TRBV5-1,TRBJ2-7,-,TGCGCCAGCAGCTTGTTTCCCGACAGTTCAGAGAACGTCGCTGATGCCTACGAGCAGTACTTC,CASSLFPDSSENVADAYEQYF
-,TRBV6-6,TRBJ1-1,-,TGTGCCAGCAGGCCGGCGGGGAACACTGAAGCTTTCTTT,CASRPAGNTEAFF
-,TRBV6-1,TRBJ1-4,once,TGTGCCTACGACGAACAGGGCGGAAAACTGTTTTTT,CAYDEQGGKLFF
-,TRBV28,TRBJ2-7,few,TGTGCCAGCAGCCCCCATTCCGGGACCTTATACGAGCAGTACTTC,CASSPHSGTLYEQYF
-,TRBV20-1,TRBJ2-3,-,TGCAGTGCTAGACGGGCGTTAGGCACAGATACGCAGTATTTT,CSARRALGTDTQYF
-,TRBV10-3,TRBJ2-3,few,TGTGCCATCAGTGAGTGGAGCGGAGGAGGCGATACGCAGTATTTT,CAISEWSGGGDTQYF
TRBD1,TRBV3-1,TRBJ1-1,-,TGCGCCAGCAGCCCTGGGACAGCAGGTTCGACTTTCTTT,CASSPGTAGSTFF